This passage covers 2 T cell receptor beta chains from one sample sequenced in a study of control samples from healthy donors and cancer patients. Repertoires were generated with immunoSEQ multiplex PCR, while TCRdb's copy carries only in-frame clones and drops some. The data contain some 150,000 clones, about 95% of them singletons. Sequencing was done on a sample of PBMCs. The receptors were gathered from a man aged 60 to 69 with colorectal cancer.

The V call is TRBV28, the J call TRBJ1-5; 7 positions match TRBD1. The CDR3 loop spans 16 amino acids. V shed 6 bases, J shed 0 bases, and the junction held 8 bases outside the gene matches. The V gene's germline CDR1 is MDHEN and CDR2 SYDVKM. Written as DNA, the CDR3 is TGTGCCAGCAGCCATTCAGGGGGGATTAGCAATCAGCCCCAGCATTTT. This translates into CASSHSGGISNQPQHF.

This chain connects TRBV5-1 to TRBJ2-3, with D possibly matching TRBD1 (5 bases). V gave up 1 base and J gave up 2 bases, with 8 bases separating them. The CDR3 loop spans 14 amino acids. The germline gives CDR1 SGHRS, CDR2 YFSETQ. The CDR3 DNA sequence: TGCGCCAGCAGCTTGACAGGAGCCACAGATACGCAGTATTTT. Amino acids: CASSLTGATDTQYF.